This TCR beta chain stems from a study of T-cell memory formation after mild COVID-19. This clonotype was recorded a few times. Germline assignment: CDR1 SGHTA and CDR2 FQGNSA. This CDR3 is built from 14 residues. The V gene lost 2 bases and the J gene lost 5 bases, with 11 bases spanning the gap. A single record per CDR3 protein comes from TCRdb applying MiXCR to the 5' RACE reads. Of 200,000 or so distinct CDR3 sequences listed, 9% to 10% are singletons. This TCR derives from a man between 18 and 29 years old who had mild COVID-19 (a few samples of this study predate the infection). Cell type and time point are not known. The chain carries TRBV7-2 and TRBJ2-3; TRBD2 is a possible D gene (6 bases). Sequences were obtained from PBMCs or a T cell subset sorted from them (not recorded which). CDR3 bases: TGTGCCAGCAGCTTATTAGGTAGCGGAGATACGCAGTATTTT. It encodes CASSLLGSGDTQYF.